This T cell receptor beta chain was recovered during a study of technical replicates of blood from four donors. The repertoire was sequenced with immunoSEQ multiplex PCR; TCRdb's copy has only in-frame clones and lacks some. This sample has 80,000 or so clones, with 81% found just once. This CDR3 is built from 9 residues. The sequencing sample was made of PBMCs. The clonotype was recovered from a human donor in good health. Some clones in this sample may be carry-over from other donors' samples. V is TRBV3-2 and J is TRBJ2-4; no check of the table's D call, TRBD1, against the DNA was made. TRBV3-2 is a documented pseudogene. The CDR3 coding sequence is TGTGCCAGAGGGGACATTCAGTACTTC. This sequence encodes CARGDIQYF.